These 12 T cell receptor beta chains came from one sample sequenced in a study of OX40 agonist ivuxolimab in advanced cancers. TCRdb's table, derived via immunoSEQ multiplex PCR, lists solely in-frame clones and lacks some. The table has tens of thousands of clones, roughly 80% seen once; the top ten hold 4% to 6%. Sequencing was performed on CD4+ or CD8+ T cells sorted from blood, taken in a trial of the OX40 agonist ivuxolimab. These receptors came from an adult with an advanced solid tumor such as melanoma, head and neck, liver or kidney cancer.

This chain uses TRBV11-3 with TRBJ2-7, with TRBD1 matching over 7 bases. Germline trimming cut 4 bases from V and 6 bases from J; bases unmatched to any gene: 6. The CDR3 has 13 residues. Germline loops: CDR1 SGHNT, CDR2 YENEEA. CDR3 region: CASSSEGAGEQYF. The CDR3 coding sequence is TGTGCCAGCAGCTCCGAGGGGGCCGGCGAGCAGTACTTC.

The J gene is TRBJ2-5, the V gene TRBV5-1; D is unresolved. V lost 0 bases, J lost 4 bases, and 7 bases lay in between. Looked up from germline, CDR1 is SGHRS and CDR2 is YFSETQ. This CDR3 has 13 residues. CDR3 region: CASSLDYLETQYF. The CDR3 DNA reads TGCGCCAGCAGCTTGGACTATTTAGAGACCCAGTACTTC.

V usage is TRBV6-6 and J usage is TRBJ2-1, with TRBD1 matching 7 bases. CDR1 MNHNY and CDR2 SVGAGI come from the germline V gene (reference sequence). The CDR3 consists of 14 residues. V trimming: 4 bases; J trimming: 6 bases; junction bases outside the gene matches: 6. CDR3 sequence (DNA): TGTGCCAGCAGTTCCCCGGGACAGATCAATGAGCAGTTCTTC. This codes for CASSSPGQINEQFF.

The chain couples TRBV19 to TRBJ1-2, with 10 bases identical to TRBD1. The junction had 12 bases not matched to a gene; V was cut back by 2 bases and J by 6 bases. CDR3 length: 17 residues. Per germline, CDR1 LNHDA and CDR2 SQIVND (reference sequence). CDR3 bases: TGTGCCAGTAGTATATATTATAGGGGGACAGGGGTGAATGGCTACACCTTC. Protein: CASSIYYRGTGVNGYTF.

This chain uses TRBV9 with TRBJ2-1; 8 nucleotides line up with TRBD2. This CDR3 is built from 15 residues. The germline CDR1 and CDR2 sequences are SGDLS and YYNGEE. The junction had 14 bases not matched to a gene; V was cut back by 6 bases and J by 9 bases. The CDR3 nucleotides read TGTGCCAGCAACGGGGGTAGCGGGAATGTGGTTGAGCAGTTCTTC. Residues: CASNGGSGNVVEQFF.

V usage is TRBV6-5 and J usage is TRBJ1-4, with no clear D. This CDR3 comprises 14 residues. V lost 2 bases and J 6 bases, leaving 10 bases between the germline ends. The germline CDR1 and CDR2 sequences are MNHEY and SVGAGI. CDR3 DNA: TGTGCCAGCAGTTACGCGACATCAGATGAAAAACTGTTTTTT. Its translation is CASSYATSDEKLFF.

This chain links TRBV4-1 with TRBJ2-1; the match to TRBD1 covers 7 bases. V lost 2 bases and J lost 7; bases outside the gene matches: 5. The length of the CDR3 is 14 residues. Germline V gives CDR1 MGHRA, CDR2 YSYEKL. The CDR3 DNA reads TGCGCCAGCAGCCAACCAAGGGGGCTAAATGAGCAGTTCTTC. Protein: CASSQPRGLNEQFF.

The V and J genes are TRBV10-3 and TRBJ2-7, with 12 bases identical to TRBD2. There are 20 residues in the CDR3. V shed 6 bases, J shed 3 bases, and the junction held 21 bases outside the gene matches. Looked up from germline, CDR1 is ENHRY and CDR2 is SYGVKD. CDR3 sequence reads: CAISLPGGLAGGSSYYEQYF. The CDR3 nucleotides are TGTGCCATCAGCCTCCCGGGTGGGCTAGCGGGAGGGTCGTCTTACTACGAGCAGTACTTC.

This clone was recorded once. The CDR3 coding sequence is TGTGCCAGCACCCGGAGCGGGGGCACGGAGACCCAGTACTTC. Protein sequence: CASTRSGGTETQYF. The chain is built from TRBV6-5 and TRBJ2-5; TRBD2 matches at 8 bases. This CDR3 has 14 residues. Germline V lookup: CDR1 MNHEY, CDR2 SVGAGI. With 7 bases clipped from V and 5 bases from J, the junction kept 9 bases outside the gene matches.

V gene TRBV4-1 combines with J gene TRBJ2-1; TRBD2 aligns across 7 bases. V shed 6 bases, J shed 3 bases, and the junction held 8 bases outside the gene matches. The germline V gene has CDR1 MGHRA and CDR2 YSYEKL. The CDR3 spans 15 residues. The CDR3 coding sequence is TGCGCCAGCAGTACTCGGGGGGTTCTCTACAATGAGCAGTTCTTC. It is translated as CASSTRGVLYNEQFF.

This chain joins TRBV29-1 and TRBJ2-5; no clear D gene. Per germline, CDR1 SQVTM and CDR2 ANQGSEA. V lost 7 bases to trimming and J lost 5 bases, with 17 bases between them. There are 13 residues in the CDR3. The CDR3 reads CSAVITIRETQYF. CDR3 DNA sequence: TGCAGCGCCGTGATTACCATTCGGGAGACCCAGTACTTC.

V and J are TRBV5-1 and TRBJ2-7; possibly TRBD1 for D (5 bases). Per germline, CDR1 SGHRS and CDR2 YFSETQ. The CDR3 has 13 residues. Trimming took 4 bases from V and 5 from J, leaving 13 bases between them. The CDR3 sequence: CASSQDNRNEQYF. CDR3 bases: TGCGCCAGCAGCCAGGACAATAGGAACGAGCAGTACTTC.